A single sample gave rise to the 2 T cell receptor beta chains below, sequenced in a study of regulatory T cells in long-lasting Graves disease. Regarding time point: persistent/refractory GD, antithyroid drugs over 5 years with positive TRAb. PBMCs provided the RNA from which the TCR library was made. Construction of TCR beta libraries relied on iRepertoire HTBI primers and on Arm-PCR targeting CDR3 regions. TCRdb ran MiXCR on the multiplex PCR reads and lists one entry per CDR3 protein. Of 400,000 to 500,000 distinct CDR3 sequences listed, under 25% are singletons. The material was peripheral blood mononuclear cells (PBMCs), obtained when the disease was refractory, from a patient treated with antithyroid drugs. These receptors were collected from a female donor with Graves disease.

The genes are TRBV7-9 and TRBJ1-1; D gene uncertain. Trimming took off 1 base at V and 6 bases at J, with 15 bases between the two ends. CDR1 is SEHNR, CDR2 FQNEAQ, per germline (reference sequence). This CDR3 comprises 15 residues. The CDR3 loop is CASSLVEYVGAEAFF. The CDR3 coding sequence is TGTGCCAGCAGCTTAGTTGAATACGTAGGAGCTGAAGCTTTCTTT.

J is TRBJ1-5 and V is TRBV20-1; no firm D call. CDR1 is DFQATT, CDR2 SNEGSKA, per germline (reference sequence). This CDR3 is built from 16 residues. The germline V and J ends were trimmed by 6 bases and 6 bases, with 24 bases remaining between them. The CDR3 sequence: CSAPDEPLRESQPQHF. The CDR3 DNA reads TGCAGTGCCCCGGACGAGCCCTTGCGGGAAAGTCAGCCCCAGCATTTT.